This T cell receptor (beta chain) is from a study of blood T cell repertoires in COVID-19. Study at large: Spain, Italy and the United States supplied samples that represented acute and convalescent COVID-19. PBMCs, B-cell-depleted T cells, or T cells were the source of the cDNA or gDNA that made up the material.

As originally analysed: Reference gene primer amplification yielded estimated nucleated cell counts. The method was immunoSEQ multiplex PCR; TCRdb's version includes in-frame clones alone and lacks a portion of them. D and trimming come from the DNA, and the V and J calls and clone size come from that table. The sample records about 260,000 clones, around nine tenths being singletons. Seattle patients were enrolled while actively infected and followed longitudinally. Germline CDR1 reads MRHNA; CDR2 reads SNTAGT. The CDR3 consists of 21 residues. Trimming took 2 bases from V and 0 from J, leaving 23 bases between them.

Input material: peripheral blood. This sequence was found in a woman aged 55-69 years with COVID-19, enrolled during active disease. The chain couples TRBV6-4 to TRBJ1-6; D perhaps matches TRBD1 (6 bases). CDR3 in amino acids: CASSDPRQAIKVGSYNSPLHF. CDR3 nucleotide sequence: TGTGCCAGCAGTGACCCGAGACAGGCCATCAAAGTGGGCTCCTATAATTCACCCCTCCACTTT.